The rows below give T cell receptor beta chains drawn from one sample of a study of PD-1 and CTLA-4 blockade in melanoma. The table came from immunoSEQ multiplex PCR; TCRdb's copy has only in-frame clones and leaves some out. The sample includes around 31,000 clones, around 93% of them seen just once. The sample here was CD8+ T cells from peripheral blood, taken from a patient given anti-PD-1 treatment. Receptors originate from a human donor with melanoma. CDR3s include the opening cysteine and the closing phenylalanine or tryptophan. A D gene is named only where the DNA matches it firmly. Clone size is shown for a subset of rows, as once, few, many or a class of expanded clone.

DNA: TGTGCCAGCAGTTTGTCACAGGAGGAAACTGAAGCTTTCTTT; CDR3: CASSLSQEETEAFF; size: .; V: TRBV27; J: TRBJ1-1; D: .
DNA: TGTGCCAGCGGGGCCTTGACTGCGAACACCGGGGAGCTGTTTTTT; CDR3: CASGALTANTGELFF; size: .; V: TRBV4-2; J: TRBJ2-2; D: .
DNA: TGTGCCAGCAGCTTGTCCGGGATTACCTACGAGCAGTACTTC; CDR3: CASSLSGITYEQYF; size: .; V: TRBV11-2; J: TRBJ2-7; D: .
DNA: TGTGCCAGCAACCCTATTGGACGGACGGATCAGCCCCAGCATTTT; CDR3: CASNPIGRTDQPQHF; size: .; V: TRBV27; J: TRBJ1-5; D: .
DNA: TGTGCCAGCAGTTACTCAGAGGGGGCTGAAGCTTTCTTT; CDR3: CASSYSEGAEAFF; size: .; V: TRBV6-5; J: TRBJ1-1; D: .
DNA: TGTGCCAGCAGCTATCCTAGCGGGAGGAATGACGGGGAGCTGTTTTTT; CDR3: CASSYPSGRNDGELFF; size: .; V: TRBV7-9; J: TRBJ2-2; D: TRBD2
DNA: TGTGCCAGCATCGACTTGGACAGGGGGAGCACTGAAGCTTTCTTT; CDR3: CASIDLDRGSTEAFF; size: .; V: TRBV7-9; J: TRBJ1-1; D: TRBD1
DNA: TGCAGCGTTGTATCCGGGGACAATGAGCAGTTCTTC; CDR3: CSVVSGDNEQFF; size: .; V: TRBV29-1; J: TRBJ2-1; D: .
DNA: TGTGCCAGCAGCCTGGGACTAGCGGGAGGGGATCAAGAGACCCAGTACTTC; CDR3: CASSLGLAGGDQETQYF; size: .; V: TRBV28; J: TRBJ2-5; D: TRBD2
DNA: TGTGCCAGCAGTGCCGGGACAGCTTTTTACGAGCAGTACTTC; CDR3: CASSAGTAFYEQYF; size: once; V: TRBV27; J: TRBJ2-7; D: TRBD1
DNA: TGTGCCAGCAGCTTGGCCGTCAACATGAACACTGAAGCTTTCTTT; CDR3: CASSLAVNMNTEAFF; size: .; V: TRBV5-5; J: TRBJ1-1; D: .
DNA: TGCAGCGTCGAAGGTGGGGGGAGGACAGATACGCAGTATTTT; CDR3: CSVEGGGRTDTQYF; size: once; V: TRBV29-1; J: TRBJ2-3; D: .
DNA: TGTGCCAGCAGTTACCAGGGGAGCACAGATACGCAGTATTTT; CDR3: CASSYQGSTDTQYF; size: .; V: TRBV6-4; J: TRBJ2-3; D: .
DNA: TGTGCCAGCAGCCAAGAAGCGGGAGATTCCTACAATGAGCAGTTCTTC; CDR3: CASSQEAGDSYNEQFF; size: medium-sized; V: TRBV14; J: TRBJ2-1; D: TRBD2
DNA: TGTGCCAGCAGTTTGCAGGGAATCGGGGAGCTGTTTTTT; CDR3: CASSLQGIGELFF; size: .; V: TRBV27; J: TRBJ2-2; D: .
DNA: TGTGCCAGTAGTTCAGGGACATCGAACTACGAGCAGTACTTC; CDR3: CASSSGTSNYEQYF; size: .; V: TRBV19; J: TRBJ2-7; D: .
DNA: TGTGCCAGCAGCTCCTCGGACAGGCAGAACACTGAAGCTTTCTTT; CDR3: CASSSSDRQNTEAFF; size: .; V: TRBV13; J: TRBJ1-1; D: TRBD1
DNA: TGCAGCGGTAGGGGGGACGGATATGGCTACACCTTC; CDR3: CSGRGDGYGYTF; size: .; V: TRBV29-1; J: TRBJ1-2; D: .